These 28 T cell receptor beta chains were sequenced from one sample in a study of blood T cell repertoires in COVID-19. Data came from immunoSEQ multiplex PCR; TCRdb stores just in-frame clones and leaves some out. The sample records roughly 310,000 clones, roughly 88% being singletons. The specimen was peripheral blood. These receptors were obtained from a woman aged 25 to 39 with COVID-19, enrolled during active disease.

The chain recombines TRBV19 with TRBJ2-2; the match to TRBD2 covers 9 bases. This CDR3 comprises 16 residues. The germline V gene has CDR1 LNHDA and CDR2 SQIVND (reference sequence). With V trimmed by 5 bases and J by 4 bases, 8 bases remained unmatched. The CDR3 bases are TGTGCCAGTAGTCCAGGGCGGGAGGGGGGCACCGGGGAGCTGTTTTTT. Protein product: CASSPGREGGTGELFF.

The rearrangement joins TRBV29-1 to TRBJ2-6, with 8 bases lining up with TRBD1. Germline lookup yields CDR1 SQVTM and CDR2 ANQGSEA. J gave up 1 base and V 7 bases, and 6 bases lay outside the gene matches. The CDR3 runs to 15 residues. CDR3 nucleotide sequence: TGCAGCGCCTGGGGGACAGGATCTGGGGCCAACGTCCTGACTTTC. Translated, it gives CSAWGTGSGANVLTF.

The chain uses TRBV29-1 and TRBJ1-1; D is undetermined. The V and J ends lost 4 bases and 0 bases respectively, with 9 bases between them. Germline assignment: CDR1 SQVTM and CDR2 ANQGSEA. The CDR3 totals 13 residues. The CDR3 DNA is TGCAGCGTTGGTCCGGGGATGAACACTGAAGCTTTCTTT. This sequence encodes CSVGPGMNTEAFF.

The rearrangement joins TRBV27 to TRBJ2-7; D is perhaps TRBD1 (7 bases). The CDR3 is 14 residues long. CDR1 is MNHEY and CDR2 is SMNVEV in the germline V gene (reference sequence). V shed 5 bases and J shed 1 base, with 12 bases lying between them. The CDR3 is CASSRAGGSYEQYF. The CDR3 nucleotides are TGTGCCAGCAGTCGGGCAGGGGGGTCCTACGAGCAGTACTTC.

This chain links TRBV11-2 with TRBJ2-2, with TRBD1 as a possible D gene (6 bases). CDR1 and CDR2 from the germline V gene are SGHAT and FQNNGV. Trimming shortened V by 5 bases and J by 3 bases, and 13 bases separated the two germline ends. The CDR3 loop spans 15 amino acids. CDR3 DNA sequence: TGTGCCAGCAGCCCAGGGACAAAGGACACCGGGGAGCTGTTTTTT. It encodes CASSPGTKDTGELFF.

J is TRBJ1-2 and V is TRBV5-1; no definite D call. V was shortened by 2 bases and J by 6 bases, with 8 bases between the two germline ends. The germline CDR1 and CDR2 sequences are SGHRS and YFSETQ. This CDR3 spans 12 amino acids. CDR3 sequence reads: CASSFDIDGYTF. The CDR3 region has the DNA TGCGCCAGCAGCTTTGACATCGATGGCTACACCTTC.

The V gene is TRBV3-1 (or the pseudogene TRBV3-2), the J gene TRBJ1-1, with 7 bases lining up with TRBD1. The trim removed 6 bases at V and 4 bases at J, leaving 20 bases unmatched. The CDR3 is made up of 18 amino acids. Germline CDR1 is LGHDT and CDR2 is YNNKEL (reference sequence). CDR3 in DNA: TGTGCCAGCAGTCCCCAGACAGGGCAAAGAGGCTTACGCACTGAAGCTTTCTTT. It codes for CASSPQTGQRGLRTEAFF.

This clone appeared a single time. Written as DNA, the CDR3 is TGTGCCAGCAGCCCCGCAGGGACCTACGAGCAGTACTTC. Translating gives CASSPAGTYEQYF. This rearrangement joins TRBV5-6 to TRBJ2-7, with a possible D match to TRBD1 (5 bases). The germline V and J ends were trimmed by 4 bases and 2 bases, with 10 bases remaining between them. Per germline, CDR1 SGHDT and CDR2 YYEEEE. CDR3 length: 13 residues.

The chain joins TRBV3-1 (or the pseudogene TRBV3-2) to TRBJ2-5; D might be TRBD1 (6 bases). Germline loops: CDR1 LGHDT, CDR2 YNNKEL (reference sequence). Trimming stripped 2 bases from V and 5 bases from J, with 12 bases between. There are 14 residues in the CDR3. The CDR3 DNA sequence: TGTGCCAGCAGCCAACCACAGGGTAGTGAGACCCAGTACTTC. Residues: CASSQPQGSETQYF.

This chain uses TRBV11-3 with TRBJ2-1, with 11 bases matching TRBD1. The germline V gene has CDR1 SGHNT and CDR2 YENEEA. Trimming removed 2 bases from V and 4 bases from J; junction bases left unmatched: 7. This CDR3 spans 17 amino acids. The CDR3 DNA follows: TGTGCCAGCAGCTTATTTAGTGGGACAGGGGGTTACAATGAGCAGTTCTTC. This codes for CASSLFSGTGGYNEQFF.

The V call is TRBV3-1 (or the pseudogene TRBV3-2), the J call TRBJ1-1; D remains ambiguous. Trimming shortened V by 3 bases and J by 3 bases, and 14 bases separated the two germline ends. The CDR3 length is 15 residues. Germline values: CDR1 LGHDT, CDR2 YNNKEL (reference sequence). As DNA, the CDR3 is TGTGCCAGCAGCCAGACTGCGGGAATTTACACTGAAGCTTTCTTT. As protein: CASSQTAGIYTEAFF.

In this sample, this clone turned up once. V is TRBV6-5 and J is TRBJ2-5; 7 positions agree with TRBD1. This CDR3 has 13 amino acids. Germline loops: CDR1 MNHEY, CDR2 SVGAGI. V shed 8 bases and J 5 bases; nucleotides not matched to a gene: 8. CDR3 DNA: TGTGCCAGCCAGGGGGTTTTAAGGGAGACCCAGTACTTC. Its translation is CASQGVLRETQYF.

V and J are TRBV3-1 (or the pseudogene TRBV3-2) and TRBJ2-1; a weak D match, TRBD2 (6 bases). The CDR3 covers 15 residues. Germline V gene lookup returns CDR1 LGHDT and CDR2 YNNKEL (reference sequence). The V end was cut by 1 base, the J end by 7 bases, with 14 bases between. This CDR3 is CASSQGSSDLNEQFF. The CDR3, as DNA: TGTGCCAGCAGCCAAGGTTCTAGCGACCTAAATGAGCAGTTCTTC.

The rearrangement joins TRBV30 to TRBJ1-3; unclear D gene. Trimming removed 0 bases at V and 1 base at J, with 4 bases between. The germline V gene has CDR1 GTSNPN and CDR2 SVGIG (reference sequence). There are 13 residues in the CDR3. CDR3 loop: CAWSVQSGNTIYF. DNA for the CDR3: TGTGCCTGGAGTGTACAGTCTGGAAACACCATATATTTT.

DNA of the CDR3: TGTGCCAGCAGCCCCGGGACAGGGGGCGGCCAGCCCCAGCATTTT. This sequence encodes CASSPGTGGGQPQHF. V is TRBV3-1 (or the pseudogene TRBV3-2) and J is TRBJ1-5, with 12 bases that match TRBD1. The trim removed 4 bases at V and 7 bases at J, leaving 5 bases unmatched. This CDR3 has 15 residues. Germline CDR1 and CDR2: LGHDT and YNNKEL (reference sequence).

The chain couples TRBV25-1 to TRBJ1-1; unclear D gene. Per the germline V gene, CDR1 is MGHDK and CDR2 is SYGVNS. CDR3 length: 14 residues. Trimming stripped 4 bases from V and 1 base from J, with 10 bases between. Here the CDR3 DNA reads TGTGCCAGCAGTGGGACTCCCGCGAACACTGAAGCTTTCTTT. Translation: CASSGTPANTEAFF.

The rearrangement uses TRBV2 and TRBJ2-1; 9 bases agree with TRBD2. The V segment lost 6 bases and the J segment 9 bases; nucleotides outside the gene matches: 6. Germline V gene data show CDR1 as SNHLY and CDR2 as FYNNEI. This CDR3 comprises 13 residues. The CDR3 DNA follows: TGTGCCAGCAGAGGGACTAGCCGAAGTGAGCAGTTCTTC. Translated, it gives CASRGTSRSEQFF.

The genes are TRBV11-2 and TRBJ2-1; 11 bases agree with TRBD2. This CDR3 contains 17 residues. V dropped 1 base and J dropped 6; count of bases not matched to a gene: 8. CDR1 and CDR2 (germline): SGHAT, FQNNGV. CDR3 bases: TGTGCCAGCAGCTTAGGCCCCCCTAGCGGGAGGATCAATGAGCAGTTCTTC. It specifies CASSLGPPSGRINEQFF.

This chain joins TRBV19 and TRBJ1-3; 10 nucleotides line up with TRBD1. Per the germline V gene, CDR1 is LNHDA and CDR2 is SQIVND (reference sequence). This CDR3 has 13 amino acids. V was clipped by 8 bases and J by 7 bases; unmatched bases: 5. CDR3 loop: CASSGTGANTIYF. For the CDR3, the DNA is TGTGCCAGTTCCGGGACAGGGGCTAACACCATATATTTT.

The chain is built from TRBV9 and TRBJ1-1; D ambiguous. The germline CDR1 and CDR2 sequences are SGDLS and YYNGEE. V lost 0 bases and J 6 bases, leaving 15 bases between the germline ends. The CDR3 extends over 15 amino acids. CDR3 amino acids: CASSVGGGVSAEAFF. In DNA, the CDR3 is TGTGCCAGCAGCGTAGGCGGCGGGGTCTCCGCTGAAGCTTTCTTT. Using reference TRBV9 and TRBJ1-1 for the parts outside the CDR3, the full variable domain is DSGVTQTPKHLITATGQRVTLRCSPRSGDLSVYWYQQSLDQGLQFLIQYYNGEERAKGNILERFSAQQFPDLHSELNLSSLELGDSALYFCASSVGGGVSAEAFFGQGTRLTVV.

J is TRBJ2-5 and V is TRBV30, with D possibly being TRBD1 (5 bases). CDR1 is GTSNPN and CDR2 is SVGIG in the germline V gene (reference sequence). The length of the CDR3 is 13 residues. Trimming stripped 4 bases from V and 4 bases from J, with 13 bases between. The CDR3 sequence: CAWNGMQGETQYF. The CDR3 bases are TGTGCCTGGAACGGTATGCAGGGAGAGACCCAGTACTTC.

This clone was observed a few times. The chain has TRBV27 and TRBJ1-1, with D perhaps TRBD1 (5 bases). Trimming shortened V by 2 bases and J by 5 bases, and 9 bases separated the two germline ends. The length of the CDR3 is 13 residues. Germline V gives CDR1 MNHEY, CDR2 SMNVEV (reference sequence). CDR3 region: CASSLGAWTEAFF. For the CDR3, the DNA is TGTGCCAGCAGTTTAGGGGCTTGGACTGAAGCTTTCTTT.

CDR3 nucleotides: TGTGCCAGCAGCCCTGGACAGGGGGATCAGCCCCAGCATTTT. Residues: CASSPGQGDQPQHF. The chain links TRBV3-1 (or the pseudogene TRBV3-2) to TRBJ1-5, with 10 bases aligning to TRBD1. The CDR3 consists of 14 residues. Germline assignment: CDR1 LGHDT and CDR2 YNNKEL (reference sequence). The V segment lost 4 bases and the J segment 5 bases; nucleotides outside the gene matches: 2.

The CDR3 loop is CAWSRQTNEKLFF. DNA of the CDR3: TGTGCCTGGTCGAGACAGACTAATGAAAAACTGTTTTTT. This rearrangement joins TRBV30 to TRBJ1-4, with D possibly TRBD1 on 5 matching bases. This CDR3 region has 13 residues. Trimming removed 5 bases from V and 2 bases from J, with 9 bases in between. Germline lookup yields CDR1 GTSNPN and CDR2 SVGIG (reference sequence).

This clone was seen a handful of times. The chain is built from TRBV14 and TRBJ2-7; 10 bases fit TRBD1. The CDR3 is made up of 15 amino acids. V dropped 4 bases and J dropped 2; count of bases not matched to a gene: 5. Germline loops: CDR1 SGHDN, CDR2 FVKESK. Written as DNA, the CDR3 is TGTGCCAGCAGCCCATTGGGGACAGGGGCCTACGAGCAGTACTTC. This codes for CASSPLGTGAYEQYF.

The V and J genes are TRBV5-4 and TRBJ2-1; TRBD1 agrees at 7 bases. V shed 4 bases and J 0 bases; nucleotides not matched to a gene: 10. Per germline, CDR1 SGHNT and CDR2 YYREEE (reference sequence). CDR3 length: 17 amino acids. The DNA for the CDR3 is TGTGCCAGCAGCCCCGGACCCGGGACAGTCTCCTACAATGAGCAGTTCTTC. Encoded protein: CASSPGPGTVSYNEQFF.

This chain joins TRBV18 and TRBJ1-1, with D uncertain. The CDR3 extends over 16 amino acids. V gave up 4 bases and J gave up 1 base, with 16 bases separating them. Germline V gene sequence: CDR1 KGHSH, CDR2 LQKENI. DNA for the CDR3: TGTGCCAGCTCACTTTCCTCCCTCCTCTCGAACACTGAAGCTTTCTTT. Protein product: CASSLSSLLSNTEAFF.

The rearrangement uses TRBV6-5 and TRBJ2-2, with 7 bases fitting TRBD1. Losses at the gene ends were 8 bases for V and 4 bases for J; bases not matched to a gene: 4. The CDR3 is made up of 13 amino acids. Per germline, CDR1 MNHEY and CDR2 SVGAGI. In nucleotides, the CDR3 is TGTGCCAGCCACAGGGGCGTCACCGGGGAGCTGTTTTTT. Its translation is CASHRGVTGELFF.